This TCR beta chain was found in a study of human thymus T cells. General study results and limits: Usage of V and J genes appeared biased in thymic and blood repertoires.

About this clone itself: Its antigen is still unknown.

Sequencing used immunoSEQ multiplex PCR; TCRdb keeps in-frame clones, though not all of them. Of 54,000 or so clones listed, 94% are singletons. The CDR3 is made up of 15 amino acids. From germline, CDR1 is SGHNT and CDR2 YYREEE (reference sequence). Trimming took 2 bases from V and 6 from J; bases not matched to a gene: 8. Having surgery to correct congenital heart defects, healthy Finnish infants acted as the donors. All available leukocytes, rather than a set cell count, yielded the blood DNA. This receptor was obtained from a boy under two years old with a congenital heart defect but otherwise immunologically healthy. V gene TRBV5-4 combines with J gene TRBJ2-4; 7 nucleotides align to TRBD2. Input material: blood. The CDR3 spells CASSLKREQSNIQYF. CDR3 DNA sequence: TGTGCCAGCAGCTTAAAGCGGGAACAATCAAACATTCAGTACTTC.